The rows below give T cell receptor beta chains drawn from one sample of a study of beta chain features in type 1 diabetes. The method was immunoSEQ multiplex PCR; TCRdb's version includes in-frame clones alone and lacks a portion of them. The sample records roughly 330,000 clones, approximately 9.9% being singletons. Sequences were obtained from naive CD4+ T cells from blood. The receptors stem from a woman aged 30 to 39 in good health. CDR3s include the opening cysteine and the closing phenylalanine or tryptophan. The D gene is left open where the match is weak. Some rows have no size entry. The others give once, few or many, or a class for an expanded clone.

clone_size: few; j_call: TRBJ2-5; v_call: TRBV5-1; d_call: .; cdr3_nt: TGCGCCAGCAGCTTTTCCCTCGACCAAGAGACCCAGTACTTC; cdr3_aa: CASSFSLDQETQYF
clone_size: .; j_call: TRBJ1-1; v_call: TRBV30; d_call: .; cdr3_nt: TGTGCCTGGAGGGGGCAGATGAACACTGAAGCTTTCTTT; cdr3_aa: CAWRGQMNTEAFF
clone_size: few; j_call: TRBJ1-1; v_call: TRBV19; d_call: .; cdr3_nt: TGTGCCAGTAGTCCTCGTAAGAACACTGAAGCTTTCTTT; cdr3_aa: CASSPRKNTEAFF
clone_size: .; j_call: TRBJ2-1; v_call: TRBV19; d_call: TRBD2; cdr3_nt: TGTGGGACTAGCGGGACCTACAATGAGCAGTTCTTC; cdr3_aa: CGTSGTYNEQFF
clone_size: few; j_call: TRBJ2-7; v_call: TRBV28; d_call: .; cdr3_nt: TGTGCCAGCAGTCGCTACTACGAGCAGTACTTC; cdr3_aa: CASSRYYEQYF
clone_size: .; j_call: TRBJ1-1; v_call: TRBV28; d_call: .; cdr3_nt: TGTGCCAGCAGTTTATCGACCGGGGCTTTCTTT; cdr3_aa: CASSLSTGAFF
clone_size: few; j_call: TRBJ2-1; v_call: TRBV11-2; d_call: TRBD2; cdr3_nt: TGTGCCAGCAGCTTAGTTAGCGGGAGGCGTCGGGGTGAGCAGTTCTTC; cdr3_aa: CASSLVSGRRRGEQFF
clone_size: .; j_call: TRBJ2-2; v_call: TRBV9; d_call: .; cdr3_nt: TGTGCCAGCAGCTTTAACCACGCCGGGGCCGGGGAGCTGTTTTTT; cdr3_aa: CASSFNHAGAGELFF
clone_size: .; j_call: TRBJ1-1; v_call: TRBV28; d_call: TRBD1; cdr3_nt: TGTGCCAGCAGTTTGACCCGACAGGGAGCGGCTTTCTTT; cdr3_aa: CASSLTRQGAAFF
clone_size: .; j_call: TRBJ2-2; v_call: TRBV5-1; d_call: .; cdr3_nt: TGCGCCAGCAGCTTGATCACCAGCGTGGGCACCGGGGAGCTGTTTTTT; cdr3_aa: CASSLITSVGTGELFF
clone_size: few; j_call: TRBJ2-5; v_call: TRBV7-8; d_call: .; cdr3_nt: TGTGCCAGCAGCTTAGCGTTATGGGCAGGACAAGAGACCCAGTACTTC; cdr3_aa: CASSLALWAGQETQYF
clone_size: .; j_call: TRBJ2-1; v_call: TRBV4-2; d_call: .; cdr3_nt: TGTGCCAGCAGCCAAGTCAAGGCTAGCCGGATTTTCGAGCAGTTCTTC; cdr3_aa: CASSQVKASRIFEQFF
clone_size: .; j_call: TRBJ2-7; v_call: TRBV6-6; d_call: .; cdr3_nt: TGTGCCAGCACCGGGGGAGTCGAGCAGTACTTC; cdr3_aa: CASTGGVEQYF
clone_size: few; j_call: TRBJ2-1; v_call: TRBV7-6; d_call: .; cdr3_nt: TGTGCCAGCAGCTTAGCGCAGGGGAACAATGAGCAGTTCTTC; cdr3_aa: CASSLAQGNNEQFF
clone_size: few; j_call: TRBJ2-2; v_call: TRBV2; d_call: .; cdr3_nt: TGTGCCAGCAGTGGCGAGGGCACCGGGGAGCTGTTTTTT; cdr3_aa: CASSGEGTGELFF